These 20 T cell receptor beta chains came from one sample sequenced in a study of cytomegalovirus exposure and HLA in healthy donors. The PCR used 60 Vbeta and 13 Jbeta primers. This table comes from immunoSEQ multiplex PCR, and its TCRdb copy is limited to in-frame clones, with some not included. The table lists 150,000 to 200,000 clones, approximately 82% of them singletons. Sequenced: PBMCs. The receptors stem from a man aged 35 to 55 in good health and CMV-seropositive.

Concerning this clone: Other DNA sequences in the sample encode the same CDR3. V and J are TRBV5-1 and TRBJ2-3; D remains ambiguous. Germline lookup yields CDR1 SGHRS and CDR2 YFSETQ. V lost 5 bases and J 2 bases, leaving 9 bases between the germline ends. CDR3 length equals 13 residues. CDR3 DNA sequence: TGCGCCAGCAGTTCTATCCCCACAGATACGCAGTATTTT. This codes for CASSSIPTDTQYF.

Note on this clone: This sample includes further DNA sequences coding for the same CDR3. The chain has TRBV5-1 and TRBJ2-1, with D perhaps TRBD1 (5 bases). The germline CDR1 and CDR2 sequences are SGHRS and YFSETQ. This CDR3 has 14 residues. Trimming stripped 0 bases from V and 10 bases from J, with 14 bases between. In nucleotides, the CDR3 is TGCGCCAGCAGCTTGGATACGGGCCAGGGCGAGCAGTTCTTC. The encoded protein is CASSLDTGQGEQFF.

V and J are TRBV6-1 and TRBJ2-5; 11 bases are a match to TRBD1. This CDR3 spans 18 amino acids. V shed 1 base, J shed 2 bases, and the junction held 9 bases outside the gene matches. Germline V gene data show CDR1 as MNHNS and CDR2 as SASEGT. CDR3 in DNA: TGTGCCAGCAGTGAAGTTCTGAGGGGACAGGGGGTTCAAGAGACCCAGTACTTC. Its protein product is CASSEVLRGQGVQETQYF.

The chain joins TRBV18 to TRBJ2-1, with 8 bases that match TRBD2. Germline V lookup: CDR1 KGHSH, CDR2 LQKENI. CDR3 size: 15 residues. With V trimmed by 3 bases and J by 0 bases, 1 base remained unmatched. DNA for the CDR3: TGTGCCAGCTCACCCAGCGGGAGCTCCTACAATGAGCAGTTCTTC. As protein: CASSPSGSSYNEQFF.

V and J are TRBV2 and TRBJ2-7, with 7 bases aligning to TRBD1. This CDR3 spans 13 amino acids. V gave up 5 bases and J gave up 0 bases; unmatched junction bases: 1. Germline CDR1 SNHLY, CDR2 FYNNEI. The CDR3 nucleotides read TGTGCCAGCAGTCGACAGGGCTCCTACGAGCAGTACTTC. Translated: CASSRQGSYEQYF.

This clone was recorded a few times. The chain uses TRBV7-9 and TRBJ2-7; the D is unclear. V lost 4 bases and J lost 4, with 8 bases in between. In germline, CDR1 is SEHNR, CDR2 FQNEAQ (reference sequence). The CDR3 is made up of 12 amino acids. The CDR3 region is CASSYDSYEQYF. DNA for the CDR3: TGTGCCAGCAGCTACGACTCGTACGAGCAGTACTTC.

The V gene is TRBV28, the J gene TRBJ2-7; possibly TRBD2 for D (5 bases). The germline V and J ends were trimmed by 8 bases and 3 bases, with 17 bases remaining between them. Germline values: CDR1 MDHEN, CDR2 SYDVKM. CDR3 length equals 14 residues. DNA for the CDR3: TGTGCCAGCGGGGTAGGAGGTGGAGGCTACGAGCAGTACTTC. Translation: CASGVGGGGYEQYF.

The chain carries TRBV4-1 and TRBJ2-3, with 7 bases aligning to TRBD1. Germline assignment: CDR1 MGHRA and CDR2 YSYEKL. The CDR3 loop spans 16 amino acids. The V and J ends lost 3 bases and 0 bases, in that order; junction bases with no gene match: 6. CDR3 amino acids: CASSHRGQESTDTQYF. Written as DNA, the CDR3 is TGCGCCAGCAGCCACCGAGGACAGGAAAGCACAGATACGCAGTATTTT.

The gene calls are TRBV28 and TRBJ1-2, with D hard to call. The V end lost 5 bases, the J end lost 1 base, and 11 bases lay between the germline ends. This CDR3 has 14 amino acids. Germline CDR1 is MDHEN and CDR2 is SYDVKM. The CDR3 is CASSTLPVNYGYTF. CDR3 coding DNA: TGTGCCAGCAGTACCCTGCCAGTTAACTATGGCTACACCTTC.

The V and J genes are TRBV5-1 and TRBJ1-5, with D tentatively TRBD1 (6 bases). Germline values: CDR1 SGHRS, CDR2 YFSETQ. V gave up 4 bases and J gave up 1 base, with 12 bases separating them. The CDR3 is made up of 15 amino acids. The DNA for the CDR3 is TGCGCCAGCAGCACTACAGGGTTGAGCAATCAGCCCCAGCATTTT. Residues: CASSTTGLSNQPQHF.

Only one count was recorded for this clone. The rearrangement links TRBV27 to TRBJ2-1, with D maybe TRBD2 (5 bases). CDR1 and CDR2 from the germline V gene are MNHEY and SMNVEV (reference sequence). V shed 2 bases and J shed 9 bases, with 8 bases lying between them. The CDR3 spans 12 residues. The CDR3 loop reads CASSLRSGEQFF. For the CDR3, the DNA is TGTGCCAGCAGTTTAAGAAGCGGTGAGCAGTTCTTC.

This clone was counted only a few times. The J gene is TRBJ2-7, the V gene TRBV5-1; 8 nucleotides align to TRBD1. The length of the CDR3 is 12 residues. The V and J ends lost 3 bases and 6 bases, in that order; junction bases with no gene match: 2. CDR1 and CDR2 from the germline V gene are SGHRS and YFSETQ. CDR3: CASSSGTGEQYF. CDR3 nucleotide sequence: TGCGCCAGCAGCTCAGGGACAGGCGAGCAGTACTTC.

V usage is TRBV7-8 and J usage is TRBJ2-7; TRBD2 matches at 8 bases. Germline V gene sequence: CDR1 SGHVS, CDR2 FQNEAQ. The CDR3 is 14 residues long. The V segment lost 2 bases and the J segment 0 bases; nucleotides outside the gene matches: 0. The DNA of the CDR3 is TGTGCCAGCAGCTTAAGCGGGAGCTCCTACGAGCAGTACTTC. Amino acid sequence: CASSLSGSSYEQYF.

This sequence joins TRBV19 and TRBJ2-1; 8 bases map to TRBD2. Per the germline V gene, CDR1 is LNHDA and CDR2 is SQIVND (reference sequence). J lost 6 bases, V lost 1 base, and 8 bases had no gene match. This CDR3 is 16 amino acids long. CDR3 sequence reads: CASSIVAGGTINEQFF. The CDR3 bases are TGTGCCAGTAGTATAGTTGCGGGAGGAACCATCAATGAGCAGTTCTTC.

The J gene is TRBJ2-1, the V gene TRBV28; 8 nucleotides line up with TRBD2. The germline V gene has CDR1 MDHEN and CDR2 SYDVKM. CDR3 length: 13 amino acids. Trimming removed 2 bases from V and 6 bases from J; junction bases left unmatched: 0. CDR3: CASSLAGGNEQFF. As DNA, the CDR3 is TGTGCCAGCAGTTTAGCGGGGGGCAATGAGCAGTTCTTC.

This chain links TRBV18 with TRBJ2-7; D uncertain. The length of the CDR3 is 12 residues. The germline CDR1 and CDR2 sequences are KGHSH and LQKENI. Trimming took 6 bases from V and 6 from J, leaving 12 bases between them. The DNA of the CDR3 is TGTGCCAGCTCCCCCCGGTCCGGCGAGCAGTACTTC. Translating gives CASSPRSGEQYF.

This chain links TRBV5-6 with TRBJ2-7, with a weak D call TRBD2 (5 bases). CDR1 is SGHDT, CDR2 YYEEEE, per germline. There are 14 residues in the CDR3. The germline V and J ends were trimmed by 1 base and 5 bases, with 13 bases remaining between them. Here the CDR3 reads CASSLRGWAHEQYF. The CDR3 bases are TGTGCCAGCAGCTTGAGAGGGTGGGCTCACGAGCAGTACTTC.

The V and J genes are TRBV7-9 and TRBJ2-1, with TRBD2 as a possible D gene (6 bases). Germline V gives CDR1 SEHNR, CDR2 FQNEAQ (reference sequence). V was clipped by 2 bases and J by 0 bases, with 8 bases between them. The CDR3 has 15 residues. The CDR3 sequence is CASSLRGSSYNEQFF. The CDR3 region has the DNA TGTGCCAGCAGCTTACGGGGGAGCTCCTACAATGAGCAGTTCTTC.

This sequence joins TRBV19 and TRBJ1-2, with D unclear. The V gene lost 6 bases and the J gene lost 8 bases, with 19 bases spanning the gap. The germline gives CDR1 LNHDA, CDR2 SQIVND (reference sequence). The CDR3 extends over 14 amino acids. The CDR3 nucleotides read TGTGCCAGTAGGATTCCGACGGCGAGAGGGGGCTACACCTTC. The encoded protein is CASRIPTARGGYTF.

J is TRBJ1-1 and V is TRBV7-9, with no clear D. Germline V CDR1 and CDR2: SEHNR, FQNEAQ (reference sequence). V was shortened by 1 base and J by 3 bases, with 9 bases between the two germline ends. This CDR3 region has 14 residues. The CDR3: CASSLDSLYTEAFF. The CDR3 region has the DNA TGTGCCAGCAGCTTAGACAGTCTATACACTGAAGCTTTCTTT.